These 18 T cell receptor beta chains originate from one sample sequenced in a study of neurological immune-mediated disorders (dated by TCRdb to between 2018 and 2020). Receptor amplification or capture employed 5' RACE. The instrument given in TCRdb is Illumina HiSeq 2500. The public reads were reanalyzed by TCRdb: fastp trimming at Q25, MiXCR alignment, in-frame beta chains only. Rows are combined by CDR3 protein, so each entry shows the most common genes and DNA. This sample has approximately 74,000 distinct CDR3 sequences in its table, and roughly 5.6% of those were observed once. 7.4% of the sample goes to the ten largest clones. The specimen sequenced was PBMCs. The receptors originated from a man younger than 30 with multiple sclerosis.

Ten or more counts support this clonotype. The gene calls are TRBV9 and TRBJ2-5; maybe TRBD2 (6 bases). V lost 4 bases and J lost 2, with 12 bases in between. This CDR3 is built from 14 residues. Germline V gene sequence: CDR1 SGDLS, CDR2 YYNGEE. The CDR3 DNA reads TGTGCCAGCAGCCTGCTGGGGACTCAAGAGACCCAGTACTTC. Amino acids: CASSLLGTQETQYF.

This clonotype has at least ten counts. V gene TRBV7-2 combines with J gene TRBJ2-7; D is possibly TRBD1 or TRBD2 (5 bases each). This CDR3 spans 15 amino acids. Trimming stripped 3 bases from V and 0 bases from J, with 12 bases between. The germline V gene encodes CDR1 SGHTA and CDR2 FQGNSA. CDR3 loop: CASSFGAGHSYEQYF. The CDR3 nucleotides read TGTGCCAGCAGCTTCGGGGCAGGTCACTCCTACGAGCAGTACTTC.

This clonotype was picked up a small number of times. Since the CDR3 does not end with the conserved phenylalanine or tryptophan, this likely comes from a read error. The chain combines TRBV20-1 with TRBJ2-7; 13 nucleotides match TRBD2. Germline V gene data show CDR1 as DFQATT and CDR2 as SNEGSKA (reference sequence). V shed 6 bases, J shed 4 bases, and the junction held 3 bases outside the gene matches. The length of the CDR3 is 13 residues. In nucleotides, the CDR3 is TGCAGTGCCACGGGACTAGCGGGATACGAGCAGTACAAC. Translation: CSATGLAGYEQYN.

This clonotype has at least ten counts. V is TRBV7-8 and J is TRBJ2-5; 8 bases line up with TRBD1. Trimming took 1 base from V and 2 from J; bases not matched to a gene: 3. The CDR3 consists of 15 residues. CDR1 is SGHVS, CDR2 FQNEAQ, per germline. DNA for the CDR3: TGTGCCAGCAGCTTAGGCGGACAGGGACAAGAGACCCAGTACTTC. Translation: CASSLGGQGQETQYF.

At least ten counts were recorded for this clonotype. The chain employs TRBV20-1 and TRBJ1-2; D ambiguous. The CDR3 runs 9 residues. Germline assignment: CDR1 DFQATT and CDR2 SNEGSKA (reference sequence). The V gene lost 2 bases and the J gene lost 6 bases, with 1 base spanning the gap. CDR3 nucleotides: TGCAGTGCTAGAAATGGCTACACCTTC. This codes for CSARNGYTF.

This clonotype showed up many times. The chain uses TRBV6-5 and TRBJ1-2; D is undetermined. CDR1 is MNHEY, CDR2 SVGAGI, per germline. Between the trimmed V and J ends, which lost 5 bases and 11 bases, there was a span of 15 bases. This CDR3 is 12 amino acids long. This chain's CDR3 is CASSGSSGWYTF. CDR3 coding DNA: TGTGCCAGCAGTGGATCGAGTGGGTGGTACACCTTC.

In this sample, this clonotype turned up many times. This sequence joins TRBV7-2 and TRBJ2-1; 11 bases are a match to TRBD2. The CDR3 totals 15 residues. Trimming cost V 4 bases and J 6 bases; bases outside gene matches: 5. Germline CDR1 is SGHTA and CDR2 is FQGNSA. CDR3 bases: TGTGCCAGCAGCTACACTAGCGGGAGTGTCAATGAGCAGTTCTTC. Its translation is CASSYTSGSVNEQFF.

This clonotype was counted many times. The chain combines TRBV20-1 with TRBJ2-3; TRBD1 matches 10 bases. Looked up from germline, CDR1 is DFQATT and CDR2 is SNEGSKA (reference sequence). V trimming: 6 bases; J trimming: 0 bases; junction bases outside the gene matches: 9. This CDR3 is 16 amino acids long. The CDR3 DNA reads TGCAGTGCCACCGGGGACAGGGGCTTTAGCACAGATACGCAGTATTTT. Encoded protein: CSATGDRGFSTDTQYF.

This clonotype was counted many times. At one end the junction does not follow the germline gene, possibly because of a read error. The J gene is TRBJ2-1, the V gene TRBV7-7; D not certain. Looked up from germline, CDR1 is SSHAT and CDR2 is FNYEAQ (reference sequence). The CDR3 totals 15 residues. This CDR3 is CASSPGGPSYNEQFF. Written as DNA, the CDR3 is TGTGCTAGCAGCCCTGGCGGCCCCTCCTACAATGAGCAGTTCTTC.

This clonotype has a count of ten or more. V and J are TRBV7-3 and TRBJ2-7, with a tentative D call TRBD1 (5 bases). The CDR3 runs to 15 residues. V lost 1 base, J lost 2 bases, and 12 bases lay in between. Germline CDR1 reads SGHTA; CDR2 reads FQGTGA. CDR3 sequence: CASSLRGDSTYEQYF. DNA of the CDR3: TGTGCCAGCAGCTTAAGAGGCGACAGTACCTACGAGCAGTACTTC.

This clonotype was recorded at least ten times. The chain links TRBV20-1 to TRBJ2-7; D remains ambiguous. CDR1 is DFQATT, CDR2 SNEGSKA, per germline (reference sequence). This CDR3 contains 13 residues. V gave up 6 bases and J gave up 6 bases, with 18 bases separating them. The CDR3 region is CSAGVEVRGEQYF. The CDR3 nucleotides are TGCAGTGCCGGCGTCGAAGTGCGTGGCGAGCAGTACTTC.

This clonotype was counted many times. CDR3 sequence: CASSLYPLNSGNTEAFF. The CDR3 DNA reads TGTGCCAGCAGCTTATACCCCTTAAACAGCGGGAACACTGAAGCTTTCTTT. The chain combines TRBV7-8 with TRBJ1-1; the D is unclear. CDR3 length equals 17 residues. V lost 2 bases to trimming and J lost 1 base, with 17 bases between them. Germline lookup yields CDR1 SGHVS and CDR2 FQNEAQ.

This clonotype was recorded many times. The gene calls are TRBV7-2 and TRBJ2-7; weak D call: TRBD2 (5 bases). Germline CDR1 and CDR2: SGHTA and FQGNSA. The V and J ends lost 0 bases and 7 bases respectively, with 16 bases between them. This CDR3 region has 15 residues. The CDR3 region is CASSLAGDQWAEQYF. In DNA form, the CDR3 reads TGTGCCAGCAGCTTAGCGGGAGATCAGTGGGCGGAGCAGTACTTC.

This clonotype has more than one count but fewer than ten. The chain employs TRBV6-6 and TRBJ1-2; D is perhaps TRBD1 (6 bases). Germline CDR1 is MNHNY and CDR2 is SVGAGI (reference sequence). CDR3 size: 15 residues. Trimming shortened V by 2 bases and J by 6 bases, and 16 bases separated the two germline ends. The CDR3 DNA follows: TGTGCCAGCAGTTACGTTGGGACAACTGTCAATGGCTACACCTTC. Protein product: CASSYVGTTVNGYTF.

This clonotype appeared many times. The chain links TRBV9 to TRBJ2-2; TRBD2 aligns across 11 bases. Germline V gene lookup returns CDR1 SGDLS and CDR2 YYNGEE. The CDR3 is made up of 17 amino acids. J lost 7 bases, V lost 3 bases, and 11 bases had no gene match. Here the CDR3 DNA reads TGTGCCAGCAGCGATATGCGCACTAGCGGGGGCTTCGGGGAGCTGTTTTTT. This sequence encodes CASSDMRTSGGFGELFF.

The table lists this clonotype with many counts. The V and J genes are TRBV12-3 or TRBV12-4 and TRBJ2-2; possible D gene TRBD1, 6 bases. The CDR3 is 14 amino acids. Trimming removed 5 bases from V and 3 bases from J, with 10 bases in between. This chain's CDR3 is CASSPDRYTGELFF. For the CDR3, the DNA is TGTGCCAGCAGTCCGGACAGATACACCGGGGAGCTGTTTTTT.

Concerning this clonotype: The germline gene is not matched at one end of the junction; a read error may be the cause. The chain uses TRBV20-1 and TRBJ1-5, with 10 positions matching TRBD1. From germline, CDR1 is DFQATT and CDR2 SNEGSKA (reference sequence). The CDR3 is 14 residues long. CDR3 region: CSARIGQGVQPQNF. The CDR3 DNA reads TGCAGTGCTCGAATAGGACAGGGGGTTCAGCCCCAGAATTTT.

This clonotype was seen many times. CDR3 residues: CASIGAPGAFF. CDR3 nucleotide sequence: TGTGCCAGCATCGGGGCTCCCGGGGCTTTCTTT. The J gene is TRBJ1-1, the V gene TRBV6-5; D possibly corresponds to TRBD1 (5 bases). Germline lookup yields CDR1 MNHEY and CDR2 SVGAGI. This CDR3 is built from 11 residues. Trimming cost V 7 bases and J 11 bases, with 14 bases left between them.